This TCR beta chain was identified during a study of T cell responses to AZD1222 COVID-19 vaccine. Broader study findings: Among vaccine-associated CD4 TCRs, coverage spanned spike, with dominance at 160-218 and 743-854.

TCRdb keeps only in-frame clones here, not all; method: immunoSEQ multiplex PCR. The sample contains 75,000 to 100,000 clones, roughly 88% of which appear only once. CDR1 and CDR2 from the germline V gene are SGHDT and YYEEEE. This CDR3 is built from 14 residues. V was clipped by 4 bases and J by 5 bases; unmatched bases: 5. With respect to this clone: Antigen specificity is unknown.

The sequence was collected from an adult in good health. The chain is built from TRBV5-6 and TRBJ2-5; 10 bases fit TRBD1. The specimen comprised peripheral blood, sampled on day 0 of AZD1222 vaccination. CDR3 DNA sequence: TGTGCCAGCAGCCCGTGGACAGGGGGGGAGACCCAGTACTTC. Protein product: CASSPWTGGETQYF.